This T cell receptor beta chain is drawn from a study of blood T cells in healthy people across ages. CDR1 is SGHTA, CDR2 FQGNSA, per germline. The CDR3 runs to 14 residues. V lost 6 bases to trimming and J lost 4 bases, with 10 bases between them. Study-wide findings and caveats: Diversity of TCR beta per million T cells declined in a roughly linear way with age. Strong correlation linked observed beta diversity and percent naive T cells.

This clonotype was counted a single time. The target antigen is unknown. Primers used in a second PCR of about 6 to 12 cycles were a sample-barcoded 5' primer and a J-beta primer mix. Tagging of each cDNA molecule was performed by a template-switch adaptor with 12 random nucleotides. TCRdb ran MiXCR on the 5' RACE reads and lists one entry per CDR3 protein. The sample includes over a million distinct CDR3 sequences, roughly a quarter of them seen just once. The data were also submitted as part of a second study, on T cells of mothers and their children. Turning to that study: Related and unrelated pairs show similar shaping of TCR recombination output by thymic selection.

The specimen sequenced was blood. The clonotype comes from a girl aged 2 to 9 in good health. The chain recombines TRBV7-2 with TRBJ2-6; D unclear. The CDR3 region is CASRPSTGANVLTF. The CDR3, as DNA: TGTGCCAGCAGACCAAGTACCGGGGCCAACGTCCTGACTTTC.